These 13 T cell receptor beta chains share one sample of origin, sequenced in a study of T cell changes during pregnancy in multiple sclerosis. The repertoire was sequenced with immunoSEQ multiplex PCR; TCRdb's copy has only in-frame clones and lacks some. The sample holds tens of thousands of clones, approximately 94% seen once. The specimen comprised CD4+ T cells from peripheral blood mononuclear cells, sampled after pregnancy. These receptors were taken from a female donor with multiple sclerosis, enrolled in a pregnancy study.

This clone came up once. This chain connects TRBV6-6 to TRBJ1-4; 7 positions match TRBD1. Germline trimming cut 0 bases from V and 4 bases from J; bases unmatched to any gene: 2. CDR1 and CDR2 (germline): MNHNY, SVGAGI (reference sequence). The CDR3 covers 15 residues. The CDR3 spells CASSYSTGINEKLFF. As DNA, the CDR3 is TGTGCCAGCAGTTACTCGACAGGGATTAATGAAAAACTGTTTTTT.

The chain employs TRBV4-2 and TRBJ1-2, with TRBD1 identical over 8 bases. Germline CDR1 LGHNA, CDR2 YNFKEQ. With 1 base clipped from V and 3 bases from J, the junction kept 7 bases outside the gene matches. The CDR3 runs to 16 residues. CDR3 nucleotides: TGTGCCAGCAGCCAAGTTGGGACAGGTACTGACTATGGCTACACCTTC. Protein: CASSQVGTGTDYGYTF.

This sequence joins TRBV6-1 and TRBJ2-5; 10 nucleotides agree with TRBD1. After removal of 2 bases from V and 6 bases from J, the junction contained 12 bases not matched to a gene. In germline, CDR1 is MNHNS, CDR2 SASEGT. The CDR3 is made up of 17 amino acids. The CDR3 spells CASSEWSGTGVVKTQYF. The CDR3 DNA follows: TGTGCCAGCAGTGAATGGTCCGGGACAGGGGTTGTGAAGACCCAGTACTTC.

The CDR3 reads CASSLSAGNNQPQHF. In nucleotides, the CDR3 is TGTGCCAGCAGCTTATCGGCAGGAAACAATCAGCCCCAGCATTTT. The rearrangement joins TRBV7-2 to TRBJ1-5, with no clear D. Germline V CDR1 and CDR2: SGHTA, FQGNSA. Trimming removed 2 bases at V and 3 bases at J, with 11 bases between. This CDR3 spans 15 amino acids.

The V and J genes are TRBV6-1 and TRBJ1-1, with D uncertain. This CDR3 contains 13 residues. Trimming cost V 9 bases and J 10 bases, with 21 bases left between them. Germline CDR1 MNHNS, CDR2 SASEGT. CDR3 DNA: TGTGCCAGTCACACCGCGGCCTTTGTGGGAGCTTTCTTT. It is translated as CASHTAAFVGAFF.

This clone was observed a single time. The V and J genes are TRBV30 and TRBJ1-2; D uncertain. Germline V gives CDR1 GTSNPN, CDR2 SVGIG (reference sequence). With 5 bases removed from V and 4 bases from J, the gap between germline ends came to 11 bases. This CDR3 is built from 12 residues. For the CDR3, the DNA is TGTGCCTGGGCCAGACAAACCTATGGCTACACCTTC. This codes for CAWARQTYGYTF.

V is TRBV27 and J is TRBJ1-6; D is ambiguous. The CDR3 has 15 residues. Trimming took off 2 bases at V and 2 bases at J, with 7 bases between the two ends. Germline V gene data show CDR1 as MNHEY and CDR2 as SMNVEV (reference sequence). CDR3 in amino acids: CASSLQTAYNSPLHF. CDR3 coding DNA: TGTGCCAGCAGTTTACAAACGGCCTATAATTCACCCCTCCACTTT.

The chain is built from TRBV18 and TRBJ1-2, with D maybe TRBD1 (5 bases). Germline-derived CDR1 and CDR2 are KGHSH and LQKENI. The V gene lost 5 bases and the J gene lost 5 bases, with 21 bases spanning the gap. The CDR3 contains 16 residues. Written as DNA, the CDR3 is TGTGCCAGCTCATCCCCGAACCAGGGAAATCTATATGGCTACACCTTC. Amino acids: CASSSPNQGNLYGYTF.

V usage is TRBV7-3 and J usage is TRBJ2-1; a weak D match, TRBD2 (5 bases). Germline CDR1 SGHTA, CDR2 FQGTGA. This CDR3 contains 16 residues. Between the trimmed V and J ends, which lost 1 base and 0 bases, there was a span of 10 bases. CDR3 nucleotide sequence: TGTGCCAGCAGCTTAAGGGCGGGTGACTCCTACAATGAGCAGTTCTTC. Translation gives CASSLRAGDSYNEQFF.

The chain links TRBV10-1 to TRBJ1-2; 9 nucleotides line up with TRBD1. CDR1 and CDR2 (germline): WNHNN, SYGVQD (reference sequence). Unmatched junction bases numbered 1, after V lost 3 bases and J lost 5 bases. This CDR3 comprises 13 residues. The CDR3 sequence: CASSEGTGYGYTF. The CDR3 nucleotides read TGCGCCAGCAGTGAAGGGACAGGGTATGGCTACACCTTC.

CDR3 sequence: CATSRGPTYEQYF. The CDR3 DNA follows: TGTGCCACCAGCAGAGGCCCGACTTACGAGCAGTACTTC. V gene TRBV15 combines with J gene TRBJ2-7; D is ambiguous. Trimming removed 1 base at V and 4 bases at J, with 8 bases between. The CDR3 loop spans 13 amino acids. CDR1 is LNHNV and CDR2 is YYDKDF in the germline V gene (reference sequence). Based on the CDR3 plus reference TRBV15 and TRBJ2-7, the full variable domain is DAMVIQNPRYQVTQFGKPVTLSCSQTLNHNVMYWYQQKSSQAPKLLFHYYDKDFNNEADTPDNFQSRRPNTSFCFLDIRSPGLGDTAMYLCATSRGPTYEQYFGPGTRLTVT.

V is TRBV7-2 and J is TRBJ2-1, with 10 nucleotides matching TRBD2. Per the germline V gene, CDR1 is SGHTA and CDR2 is FQGNSA. CDR3 length equals 15 residues. V gave up 5 bases and J gave up 11 bases; unmatched junction bases: 12. The chain's CDR3 is CASSLSERGGIKQFF. DNA for the CDR3: TGTGCCAGCAGCCTCAGTGAGCGGGGGGGCATAAAGCAGTTCTTC.

This sequence joins TRBV7-9 and TRBJ2-1, with TRBD1 identical over 7 bases. V was pared by 5 bases and J by 6 bases, with 7 bases of the junction left unmatched. This CDR3 comprises 14 residues. CDR1 and CDR2 (germline): SEHNR, FQNEAQ (reference sequence). The CDR3 region is CASSPPAGGNEQFF. The CDR3 DNA is TGTGCCAGCAGCCCCCCGGCAGGGGGCAATGAGCAGTTCTTC.